This TCR beta chain is drawn from a study of blood T cells in healthy people across ages (dated by TCRdb to 2015 to 2017). About the investigation overall: In model experiments, template switching captured about one uniquely barcoded TCR beta cDNA molecule for every two T cells. To track age-related changes in TCR beta repertoire diversity, the study relied on deep sequencing normalized with unique cDNA molecular identifiers. Donors were grouped into four age groups: young (average approximately 15 years), middle-aged (over 35), aged (62) and long-lived (less than 85). To avoid experimental bias, donors of different ages were spread randomly across the sequencing lanes. The study analyzed two additional independent replicas of 1 million unique cDNA reads from the same blood draw for two donors, one aged 18 to 30 and one aged 80 or older. Overall study results and their limits: Conclusive comparison of naive and antigen-experienced compartments was prevented by the profiling of bulk unsorted PBMCs. As age increased, observed TCR beta diversity per million T cells dropped in a roughly linear way, and a significant reduction was already evident by age about 36. Estimates of total diversity from one million sequenced T cells were regarded as lower bounds and underestimates. Because the CMV infection status of the donors was unknown, age-related changes in expanded clonotypes may potentially have been confounded. Compared with the aged group, more naive CD4+ T cells, fewer expanded clones and increased TCR diversity were shown by the long-lived group, suggesting age selection. There was a strong correlation between observed TCR beta diversity and the percentage of naive T cells measured by flow cytometry.

Donors were about 36 systemically healthy Caucasian individuals from Russia aged roughly 6 to 95 years. Around 10 milliliters of peripheral blood were drawn from each donor into EDTA-treated Vacutainer tubes. Ficoll-Paque density-gradient centrifugation was used to isolate PBMCs, with at least 7 million per sample. Total RNA was extracted from PBMCs with Trizol reagent, with at least 6 micrograms obtained per sample. For every donor, flow cytometry on a PBMC aliquot measured the percentage of naive CD45RAhigh/CD27high T cells. Library preparation used 5' RACE. The reads were generated on an Illumina HiSeq 2500. A second PCR of 7 to 11 cycles was performed with a sample-barcoded 5' primer and a J-beta primer mix. A template-switch 5' adaptor carrying 12 random nucleotides introduced a unique molecular identifier onto each TCR beta cDNA molecule. At least 3 million CDR3-containing paired-end reads were obtained from each sample. The Mint cDNA synthesis kit, primed by a TRBC-specific oligonucleotide, was used to synthesize first-strand cDNA from all RNA. Following uracil-DNA glycosylase treatment, all cDNA underwent a first 18-cycle PCR with the universal primers M1SS and BC2_uni_R. The paper's processing steps were these. For normalization, 1 million high-quality reads were randomly selected from each sample, with every read carrying a distinct molecular identifier. Reads with shared molecular identifiers were discarded instead of being binned into consensus sequences. CDR3 identification, clonotype clustering and error correction used MiTCR with a Q25 quality threshold and the strictest error-elimination algorithm. A nonparametric unseen species model with Euler transformation was used to estimate lower-bound total TCR beta diversity. TCRdb reanalyzed the raw reads on its own, using fastp at Q25 for trimming and MiXCR for clone calling, and kept in-frame beta chains. CDR3 protein sequences are deduplicated, and each keeps its most common genes and DNA. The V and J calls shown here were made by TCRdb, not taken from the authors' results. For this sample the table gives 1.5 million to 2 million distinct CDR3 sequences, of which 28% were detected only once. The top ten clones comprise about 8% of the sample.

This clonotype has a handful of counts. The target of this receptor is not known. Base quality data are lacking; no much larger clone is found one base away. V is pruned by 4 bases and J by 10 bases, leaving 8 bases of the junction without a gene match. The CDR3 starts with the cysteine, ends with the phenylalanine, and has 14 residues. Only CDR3 DNA is held: 42 bases, read in frame from base 1. CDR1 SGDLS and CDR2 YYNGEE were looked up in the germline V gene. Sequenced input: blood. The V and J segments used are TRBV9 and TRBJ1-4; a stretch of 9 junction bases matches TRBD1. This receptor was identified in a woman aged 25 to 39 in good health. The bases are TGTGCCAGCAGCTCGACGACAGGGGGGCGAAAACTGTTTTTT. It translates as CASSSTTGGRKLFF.